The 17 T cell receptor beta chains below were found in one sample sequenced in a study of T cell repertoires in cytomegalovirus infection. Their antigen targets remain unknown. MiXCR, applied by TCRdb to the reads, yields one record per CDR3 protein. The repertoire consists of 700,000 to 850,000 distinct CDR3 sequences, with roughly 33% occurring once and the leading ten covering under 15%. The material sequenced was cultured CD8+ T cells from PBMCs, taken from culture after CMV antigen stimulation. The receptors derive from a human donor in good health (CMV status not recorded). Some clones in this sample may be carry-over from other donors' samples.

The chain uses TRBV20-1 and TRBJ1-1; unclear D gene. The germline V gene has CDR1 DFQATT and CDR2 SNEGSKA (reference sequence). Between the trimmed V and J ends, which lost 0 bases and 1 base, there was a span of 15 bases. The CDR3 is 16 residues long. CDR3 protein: CSARDRTGVKNTEAFF. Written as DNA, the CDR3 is TGCAGTGCTAGAGATCGCACCGGGGTCAAGAACACTGAAGCTTTCTTT.

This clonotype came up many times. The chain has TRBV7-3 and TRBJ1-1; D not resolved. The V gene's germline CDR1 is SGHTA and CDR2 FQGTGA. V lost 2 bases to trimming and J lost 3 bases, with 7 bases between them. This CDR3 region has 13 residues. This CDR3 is CASSLDSYTEAFF. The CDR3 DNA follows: TGTGCCAGCAGCTTAGACTCGTACACTGAAGCTTTCTTT.

The CDR3 nucleotides read TGCGCCAGCAGCCCTAAGGGGGCAGCCACTGAAGCTTTCTTT. Translating gives CASSPKGAATEAFF. The chain is built from TRBV5-1 and TRBJ1-1; 7 bases are shared with TRBD1. Germline CDR1 reads SGHRS; CDR2 reads YFSETQ. The CDR3 has 14 amino acids. The trim removed 4 bases at V and 4 bases at J, leaving 7 bases unmatched.

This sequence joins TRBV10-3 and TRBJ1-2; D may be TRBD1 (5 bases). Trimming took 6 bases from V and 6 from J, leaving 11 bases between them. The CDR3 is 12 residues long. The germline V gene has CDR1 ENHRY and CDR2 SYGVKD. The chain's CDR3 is CAIRDTVDGYTF. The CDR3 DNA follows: TGTGCCATCAGGGACACCGTGGATGGCTACACCTTC.

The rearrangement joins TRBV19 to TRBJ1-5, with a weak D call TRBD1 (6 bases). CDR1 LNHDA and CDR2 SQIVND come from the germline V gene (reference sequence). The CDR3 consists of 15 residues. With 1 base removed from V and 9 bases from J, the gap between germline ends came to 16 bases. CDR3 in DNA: TGTGCCAGTAGTATAGGGGGGGGGGCCCGAAGGCCCCAGCATTTT. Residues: CASSIGGGARRPQHF.

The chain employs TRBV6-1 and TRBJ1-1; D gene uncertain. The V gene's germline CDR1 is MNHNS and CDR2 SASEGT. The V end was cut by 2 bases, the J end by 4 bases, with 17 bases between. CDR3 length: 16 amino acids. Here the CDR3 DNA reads TGTGCCAGCAGTGAATGGTTTCCCCCGGAGGGCACTGAAGCTTTCTTT. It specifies CASSEWFPPEGTEAFF.

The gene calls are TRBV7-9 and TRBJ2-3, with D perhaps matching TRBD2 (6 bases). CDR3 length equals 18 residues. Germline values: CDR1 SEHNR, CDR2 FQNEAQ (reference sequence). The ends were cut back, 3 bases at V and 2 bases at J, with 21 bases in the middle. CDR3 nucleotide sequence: TGTGCCAGCAGCTTCCCCTTTTGGGACTTGGGTGCCACAGATACGCAGTATTTT. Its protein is CASSFPFWDLGATDTQYF. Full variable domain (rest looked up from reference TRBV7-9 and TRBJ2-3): DTGVSQNPRHKITKRGQNVTFRCDPISEHNRLYWYRQTLGQGPEFLTYFQNEAQLEKSRLLSDRFSAERPKGSFSTLEIQRTEQGDSAMYLCASSFPFWDLGATDTQYFGPGTRLTVL.

The CDR3 spells CASSYWDRASQETQYF. The CDR3 region has the DNA TGTGCCAGCAGTTACTGGGACCGAGCTAGCCAAGAGACCCAGTACTTC. The J gene is TRBJ2-5, the V gene TRBV6-2 or TRBV6-3; D is tentatively TRBD1 or TRBD2 (5 bases each). The V gene's germline CDR1 is MNHEY and CDR2 SVGEGT. V lost 1 base to trimming and J lost 1 base, with 13 bases between them. The length of the CDR3 is 16 residues.

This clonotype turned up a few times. The CDR3 loop reads CASSLAHPDRGMTEAFF. DNA of the CDR3: TGTGCCAGCAGCTTAGCCCACCCCGACAGGGGAATGACTGAAGCTTTCTTT. This chain uses TRBV11-2 with TRBJ1-1, with TRBD1 identical over 8 bases. V was pared by 1 base and J by 5 bases, with 12 bases of the junction left unmatched. The CDR3 extends over 17 amino acids. Germline V lookup: CDR1 SGHAT, CDR2 FQNNGV.

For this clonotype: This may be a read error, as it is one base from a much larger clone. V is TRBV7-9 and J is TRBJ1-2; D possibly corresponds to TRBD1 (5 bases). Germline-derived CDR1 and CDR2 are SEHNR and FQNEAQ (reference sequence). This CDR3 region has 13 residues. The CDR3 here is CANSLGEAFGYTF. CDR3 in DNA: TGTGCCAACAGCCTAGGGGAGGCGTTTGGCTACACCTTC.

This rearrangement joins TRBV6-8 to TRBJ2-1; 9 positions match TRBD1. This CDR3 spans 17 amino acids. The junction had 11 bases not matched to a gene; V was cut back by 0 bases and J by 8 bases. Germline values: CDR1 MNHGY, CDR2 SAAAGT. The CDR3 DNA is TGTGCCAGCAGTTACTCAATGGGACAGGGTCGATGGGATGAGCAGTTCTTC. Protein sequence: CASSYSMGQGRWDEQFF.

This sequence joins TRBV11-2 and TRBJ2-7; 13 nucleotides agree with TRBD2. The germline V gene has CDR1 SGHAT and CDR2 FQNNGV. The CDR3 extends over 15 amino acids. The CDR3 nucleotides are TGTGCCTGCAGCTTCGGACTAGCGGGGGTGGGCGAGCAGTACGTC. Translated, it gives CACSFGLAGVGEQYV.

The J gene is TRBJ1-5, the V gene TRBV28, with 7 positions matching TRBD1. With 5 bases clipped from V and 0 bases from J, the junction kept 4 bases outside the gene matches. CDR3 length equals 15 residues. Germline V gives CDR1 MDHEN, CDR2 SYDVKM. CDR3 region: CASSRGTASNQPQHF. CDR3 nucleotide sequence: TGTGCCAGCAGTCGCGGGACAGCTAGCAATCAGCCCCAGCATTTT.

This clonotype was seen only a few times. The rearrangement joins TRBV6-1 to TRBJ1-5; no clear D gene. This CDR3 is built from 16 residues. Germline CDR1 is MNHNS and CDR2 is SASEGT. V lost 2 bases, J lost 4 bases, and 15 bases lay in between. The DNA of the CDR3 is TGTGCCAGCAGTGAAATGGGGAGGGTGGCTAATCAGCCCCAGCATTTT. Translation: CASSEMGRVANQPQHF.

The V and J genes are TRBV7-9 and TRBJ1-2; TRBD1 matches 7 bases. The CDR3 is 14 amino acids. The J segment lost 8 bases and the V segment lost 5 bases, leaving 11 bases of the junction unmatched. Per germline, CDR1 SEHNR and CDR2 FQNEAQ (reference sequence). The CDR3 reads CASSLHRGDQGYTF. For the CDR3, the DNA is TGTGCCAGCAGCCTTCACAGGGGAGATCAAGGCTACACCTTC.

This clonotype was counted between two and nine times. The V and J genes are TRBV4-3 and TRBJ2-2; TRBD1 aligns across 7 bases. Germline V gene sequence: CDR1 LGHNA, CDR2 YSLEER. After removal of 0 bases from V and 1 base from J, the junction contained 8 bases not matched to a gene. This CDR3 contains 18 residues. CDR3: CASSQDTTGTVNTGELFF. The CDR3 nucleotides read TGCGCCAGCAGCCAAGATACGACCGGGACAGTGAACACCGGGGAGCTGTTTTTT.

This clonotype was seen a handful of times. CDR3 DNA sequence: TGTGCCAGCGGGGGTGGGGCTGGCGGAAACACCATATATTTT. Protein product: CASGGGAGGNTIYF. The chain uses TRBV12-3 or TRBV12-4 and TRBJ1-3, with a possible D match to TRBD1 (5 bases). The CDR3 runs to 14 residues. V was trimmed by 8 bases and J by 4 bases, leaving 15 bases between them.